This T cell receptor beta chain was captured by sequencing in a study of T cells in women clearing cervical HPV infection. As for the study in general: For cases, blood was sampled a median 149 days after lesion detection, interquartile range roughly 80 to 200 days. Study-level findings and limits: Each sample's T-cell count was unknown, possibly confounding richness. CIN3+ cases had significantly higher TCR richness than controls; evenness did not differ.

Assay used: immunoSEQ multiplex PCR; TCRdb lists only in-frame clones, some missing. This sample's table has roughly 50,000 clones. Each participant carried one incident cervical HPV16 infection only. In the case of this clone: Its specificity is unknown.

The source material was blood buffy coat. The receptor was isolated from a woman aged 18 to 75 with a cervical HPV16 infection that either progressed to CIN3+ or cleared (not recorded which).

Partial CDR3 DNA: TGTGCCAGCAGCTTAGATCTGCCGGGTGACCCTGAA. Protein product: CASSLDLPGDPE. Given in full, the CDR3 is CASSLDLPGDPEAFF. The chain joins TRBV11-3 to TRBJ1-1; no clear D gene. The CDR3 end is not reached by the read, which stops 3 residues before it; the germline J gene fills it in. The CDR3 extends over 15 amino acids. With 0 bases removed from V and 6 bases from J, the gap between germline ends came to 14 bases. The V gene's germline CDR1 is SGHNT and CDR2 YENEEA.